This T cell receptor beta chain was identified in a study of blood T cell repertoires in COVID-19. Study-wide context: PBMCs, B-cell-depleted T cells, or T cells were the source of the cDNA or gDNA that made up the material.

As handled by the study authors: Estimation of nucleated cell counts was performed using reference gene primer amplification. Profiling relied on immunoSEQ multiplex PCR, and the TCRdb table lists in-frame clones only, not all of them. That table supplies the V and J calls and clone size; D and trimming were determined from the DNA. The data hold 140,000 to 150,000 clones, with 80% to 85% observed a single time. Participant reports of clinical history set cohort assignment. A COVID-19 case was met by exposed participants within 2 weeks before study entry. The sequenced sample was PBMCs or T cells enriched from blood (not recorded which). The clonotype comes from a woman aged 45-60 years who had been exposed to COVID-19.

The CDR3 region has the DNA TGCAGCGTTGGTCGGGGAGAAACAACCGGGGAGCTGTTTTTT. Translation gives CSVGRGETTGELFF. The rearrangement uses TRBV29-1 and TRBJ2-2; possible D gene TRBD2, 5 bases. CDR3 length: 14 residues. Germline values: CDR1 SQVTM, CDR2 ANQGSEA. V was pared by 4 bases and J by 5 bases, with 14 bases between.